The clone carrying this TCR beta chain was seen only a few times. Its antigen is as yet unknown. These data originate in a study of T-cell reconstitution after alpha-beta-depleted transplantation in children. General observations from the study: Recipient T cells and thymic progenitors that survived were the source of the high TCRbeta diversity seen at day 60 in some patients.

Germline CDR1 reads DFQATT; CDR2 reads SNEGSKA (reference sequence). Trimming took off 2 bases at V and 5 bases at J, with 17 bases between the two ends. This CDR3 region has 15 residues. Unique molecular identifiers were used to barcode this TCRbeta library. TCRdb re-called the PCR reads with MiXCR, one entry per CDR3 protein. The sample carries hundreds of thousands of distinct CDR3 sequences, 13% recorded once. The clonotype was recovered from a male patient between 10 and 17 years old who had a stem cell transplant for acute myeloid leukemia, so the T cells may come from the graft donor. The starting material was PBMCs, mostly from graft donor cells, obtained 360 days after TCRalphabeta/CD19-depleted stem cell transplant. The J gene is TRBJ2-3, the V gene TRBV20-1; D may be TRBD2 (7 bases). This chain's CDR3 is CSARTPLGGLDTQYF. CDR3 nucleotide sequence: TGCAGTGCTAGAACCCCCCTCGGGGGGCTAGATACGCAGTATTTT.